This T cell receptor (beta chain) came from a study of early T cells in non-severe SARS-CoV-2 infection. The wider study: The authors sequenced bulk RNA from unsorted whole blood, leaving chains unpaired.

CDR3 size: 12 residues. The germline V and J ends were trimmed by 3 bases and 3 bases, with 7 bases remaining between them. Germline CDR1 is SGHRS and CDR2 is YFSETQ. Tagging with unique molecular identifiers was applied to individual cDNA molecules. TCRdb re-called the 5' RACE reads through MiXCR, storing one row per CDR3 protein. The table records 85,000 to 100,000 distinct CDR3 sequences, around a sixth of them present only once. Source: whole blood, taken at baseline. This chain joins TRBV5-1 and TRBJ2-7; D is unclear. The sequence derives from an adult who was a healthcare worker with PCR-confirmed SARS-CoV-2 infection or an uninfected control (not recorded which). The CDR3 nucleotides are TGCGCCAGCAGCTATGACCTCTACGAGCAGTACTTC. As protein: CASSYDLYEQYF.